This TCR beta chain was sequenced in a study of blood T cell repertoires in COVID-19. Background on the study: From the United States, Italy and Spain came samples of acute and convalescent COVID-19. The analysed material was cDNA or gDNA that came from T cells, B-cell-depleted T cells, or PBMCs.

The V gene's germline CDR1 is SGDLS and CDR2 YYNGEE. The V gene end was trimmed by 3 bases and the J gene end by 6 bases; junction bases not matched to a gene: 6. This CDR3 has 15 amino acids. Per the authors' pipeline: Quantification of nucleated cells was approximated via reference gene primer amplification. Sequencing was performed with immunoSEQ multiplex PCR; in TCRdb, only in-frame clones are kept and a portion is missing. The V and J calls and clone size were taken over from that table, and D and trimming were inferred from the DNA. Of 200,000 to 250,000 clones listed, 75% to 90% are singletons.

The origin of this receptor is a man between 60 and 75 years old who had recovered from COVID-19. Sequenced: peripheral blood. This sequence joins TRBV9 and TRBJ2-2, with 9 positions matching TRBD2. In nucleotides, the CDR3 is TGTGCCAGCAGCGCGCTAGCGGGAAGTGCCGGGGAGCTGTTTTTT. Translated, it gives CASSALAGSAGELFF. Complete variable domain (other parts from reference TRBV9 and TRBJ2-2): DSGVTQTPKHLITATGQRVTLRCSPRSGDLSVYWYQQSLDQGLQFLIQYYNGEERAKGNILERFSAQQFPDLHSELNLSSLELGDSALYFCASSALAGSAGELFFGEGSRLTVL.